The 13 T cell receptor beta chains given below trace back to one sample, sequenced in a study of blood T cell repertoires in COVID-19. Some clones are missing from TCRdb's copy, which holds only in-frame ones; the method was immunoSEQ multiplex PCR. The data show 150,000 to 200,000 clones, approximately 92% seen once. The sequenced sample consisted of peripheral blood. These receptors were obtained from a woman aged 45-65 years with acute or convalescent COVID-19.

This clone was recorded only once. The chain uses TRBV19 and TRBJ1-2; D possibly corresponds to TRBD1 (6 bases). The germline V and J ends were trimmed by 4 bases and 2 bases, with 14 bases remaining between them. Germline V gene sequence: CDR1 LNHDA, CDR2 SQIVND (reference sequence). CDR3 length: 15 amino acids. In DNA form, the CDR3 reads TGTGCCAGTAGTACTTCCGGGACATCGAACTATGGCTACACCTTC. Translated: CASSTSGTSNYGYTF.

The chain combines TRBV3-1 (or the pseudogene TRBV3-2) with TRBJ2-1; 9 bases are shared with TRBD2. CDR1 and CDR2 (germline): LGHDT, YNNKEL (reference sequence). This CDR3 has 14 amino acids. V gave up 3 bases and J gave up 6 bases; unmatched junction bases: 3. In nucleotides, the CDR3 is TGTGCCAGCAGCCACGGCGGGAGGGGCAATGAGCAGTTCTTC. Translating it yields CASSHGGRGNEQFF.

This sequence joins TRBV19 and TRBJ1-6; 7 bases are a match to TRBD1. Trimming took 6 bases from V and 7 from J; bases not matched to a gene: 12. There are 16 residues in the CDR3. In germline, CDR1 is LNHDA, CDR2 SQIVND (reference sequence). CDR3 sequence: CASSPDRPLRNSPLHF. The CDR3 nucleotides are TGTGCCAGTAGCCCGGACAGGCCTCTAAGGAATTCACCCCTCCACTTT.

This clone has just a few counts. The V and J genes are TRBV2 and TRBJ2-7, with 7 bases fitting TRBD2. Germline values: CDR1 SNHLY, CDR2 FYNNEI. This CDR3 region has 13 residues. J gave up 5 bases and V 9 bases, and 10 bases lay outside the gene matches. The CDR3 DNA follows: TGTGCCAGGCGCGGAAGGGAGGGCGACGAGCAGTACTTC. Its protein product is CARRGREGDEQYF. Based on the CDR3 plus reference TRBV2 and TRBJ2-7, the full variable domain is EPEVTQTPSHQVTQMGQEVILRCVPISNHLYFYWYRQILGQKVEFLVSFYNNEISEKSEIFDDQFSVERPDGSNFTLKIRSTKLEDSAMYFCARRGREGDEQYFGPGTRLTVT.

This clone was picked up one time. This chain uses TRBV28 with TRBJ1-2; D is unresolved. Between the trimmed V and J ends, which lost 4 bases and 2 bases, there was a span of 11 bases. Germline CDR1 is MDHEN and CDR2 is SYDVKM. CDR3 length equals 14 residues. DNA for the CDR3: TGTGCCAGCAGTTCCCCGCGAGGGAACTATGGCTACACCTTC. It encodes CASSSPRGNYGYTF.

The V and J genes are TRBV12-3 or TRBV12-4 and TRBJ1-2, with D unclear. V was trimmed by 3 bases and J by 2 bases, leaving 7 bases between them. This CDR3 has 13 residues. The CDR3 spells CASSLQMNYGYTF. The CDR3 DNA reads as TGTGCCAGCAGTTTGCAGATGAACTATGGCTACACCTTC.

The V gene is TRBV27, the J gene TRBJ1-5, with D maybe TRBD1 (5 bases). Looked up from germline, CDR1 is MNHEY and CDR2 is SMNVEV (reference sequence). The CDR3 covers 16 residues. The germline V and J ends were trimmed by 1 base and 0 bases, with 10 bases remaining between them. The CDR3 region is CASSLWGRNSNQPQHF. In DNA, the CDR3 is TGTGCCAGCAGTTTATGGGGCAGAAATAGCAATCAGCCCCAGCATTTT.

A few counts support this clone. This chain joins TRBV4-1 and TRBJ1-3; 8 bases map to TRBD1. CDR3 size: 17 residues. Germline V gene sequence: CDR1 MGHRA, CDR2 YSYEKL. V lost 4 bases to trimming and J lost 0 bases; unmatched junction nucleotides: 8. For the CDR3, the DNA is TGCGCCAGCAGCCCGAACCCTACAGGGGGCTCTGGAAACACCATATATTTT. It encodes CASSPNPTGGSGNTIYF.

The J gene is TRBJ2-5, the V gene TRBV6-2 or TRBV6-3; 8 bases fit TRBD2. Per the germline V gene, CDR1 is MNHEY and CDR2 is SVGEGT. The CDR3 spans 16 residues. The V segment lost 0 bases and the J segment 5 bases; nucleotides outside the gene matches: 8. In nucleotides, the CDR3 is TGTGCCAGCAGTTACTCGATAACTGGCGGGAGGGAGACCCAGTACTTC. Residues: CASSYSITGGRETQYF.

The V gene is TRBV28, the J gene TRBJ1-6, with a weak D call TRBD1 (5 bases). This CDR3 is 16 amino acids long. Looked up from germline, CDR1 is MDHEN and CDR2 is SYDVKM. V lost 1 base to trimming and J lost 4 bases, with 11 bases between them. DNA of the CDR3: TGTGCCAGCAGTTTATCCGGTAGGGGATATAATTCACCCCTCCACTTT. Protein: CASSLSGRGYNSPLHF.

This chain uses TRBV28 with TRBJ1-5; TRBD1 might be the D (5 bases). The CDR3 length is 16 residues. The germline CDR1 and CDR2 sequences are MDHEN and SYDVKM. Trimming pared 6 bases from V and 1 base from J, leaving 16 bases between. Written as DNA, the CDR3 is TGTGCCAGCAGCACCCAGGGAGGTCGAAGCAATCAGCCCCAGCATTTT. This translates into CASSTQGGRSNQPQHF.

J is TRBJ1-3 and V is TRBV10-2; tentative D call: TRBD1 (6 bases). The V and J ends lost 5 bases and 1 base respectively, with 9 bases between them. This CDR3 region has 14 residues. Germline CDR1 reads WSHSY; CDR2 reads SAAADI. CDR3 amino acids: CASSQQGSGNTIYF. DNA for the CDR3: TGCGCCAGCAGTCAACAGGGATCTGGAAACACCATATATTTT.

This chain links TRBV7-3 with TRBJ2-1; D is ambiguous. The V end lost 5 bases, the J end lost 0 bases, and 20 bases lay between the germline ends. Germline V gene sequence: CDR1 SGHTA, CDR2 FQGTGA. The CDR3 totals 18 residues. In DNA form, the CDR3 reads TGTGCCAGCAGCAACCTAGTTATGGCCTACGGCTCCTACAATGAGCAGTTCTTC. Translating it yields CASSNLVMAYGSYNEQFF. The full variable domain, completed using reference TRBV7-3 and TRBJ2-1, is GAGVSQTPSNKVTEKGKYVELRCDPISGHTALYWYRQSLGQGPEFLIYFQGTGAADDSGLPNDRFFAVRPEGSVSTLKIQRTERGDSAVYLCASSNLVMAYGSYNEQFFGPGTRLTVL.